The 31 T cell receptor beta chains reported below all come from one sample, sequenced in a study of T cell responses to AZD1222 COVID-19 vaccine. Using immunoSEQ multiplex PCR, the repertoire was profiled, and TCRdb retains in-frame clones only, with some absent. The sample contains 80,000 to 100,000 clones, 85% to 90% of which appear only once. The sample consisted of peripheral blood, taken on day 0 of MenACWY control vaccination. The receptors shown here come from an adult in good health.

The chain joins TRBV19 to TRBJ1-1; a possible D gene is TRBD1 (5 bases). CDR3 length equals 14 residues. The ends were cut back, 7 bases at V and 1 base at J, with 13 bases in the middle. Germline V gives CDR1 LNHDA, CDR2 SQIVND (reference sequence). The CDR3 loop is CASTPGLWNTEAFF. CDR3 DNA sequence: TGTGCCAGTACCCCGGGACTTTGGAACACTGAAGCTTTCTTT.

The chain carries TRBV6-5 and TRBJ2-4; a possible D gene is TRBD2 (7 bases). The CDR3 is made up of 13 amino acids. V lost 8 bases and J 7 bases, leaving 15 bases between the germline ends. Germline CDR1 reads MNHEY; CDR2 reads SVGAGI. CDR3 nucleotide sequence: TGTGCCAGCTTTGAACAGGGAGGGAACATTCAGTACTTC. Amino acids: CASFEQGGNIQYF.

The genes are TRBV30 and TRBJ1-2, with TRBD1 as a possible D gene (6 bases). Germline V gives CDR1 GTSNPN, CDR2 SVGIG (reference sequence). Trimming removed 4 bases at V and 1 base at J, with 16 bases between. The CDR3 is 15 amino acids. The CDR3 here is CAWNGGQPVNYGYTF. As DNA, the CDR3 is TGTGCCTGGAACGGAGGACAGCCCGTTAACTATGGCTACACCTTC.

The J gene is TRBJ2-3, the V gene TRBV4-1, with a tentative D call TRBD2 (6 bases). CDR1 and CDR2 (germline): MGHRA, YSYEKL. The CDR3 is made up of 15 amino acids. Trimming stripped 2 bases from V and 10 bases from J, with 19 bases between. The CDR3 is CASSQIPREDVAQYF. CDR3 DNA sequence: TGCGCCAGCAGCCAAATACCTAGGGAGGATGTGGCGCAGTATTTT.

The chain combines TRBV7-9 with TRBJ2-2; TRBD1 matches 8 bases. The CDR3 is made up of 16 amino acids. Germline loops: CDR1 SEHNR, CDR2 FQNEAQ (reference sequence). The J segment lost 4 bases and the V segment lost 5 bases, leaving 9 bases of the junction unmatched. Written as DNA, the CDR3 is TGTGCCAGCAGCACGAGTCGGCAGGGGGCCACCGGGGAGCTGTTTTTT. Amino acids: CASSTSRQGATGELFF.

This clone was detected only a few times. The chain links TRBV4-1 to TRBJ1-5; D remains ambiguous. Trimming took off 2 bases at V and 0 bases at J, with 5 bases between the two ends. The CDR3 covers 14 residues. Germline lookup yields CDR1 MGHRA and CDR2 YSYEKL. The CDR3 sequence: CASSQIYSNQPQHF. The CDR3 region has the DNA TGCGCCAGCAGCCAAATATATAGCAATCAGCCCCAGCATTTT.

This chain links TRBV6-5 with TRBJ2-7; TRBD1 aligns across 8 bases. V trimming: 6 bases; J trimming: 1 base; junction bases outside the gene matches: 8. CDR3 length equals 15 residues. Germline V lookup: CDR1 MNHEY, CDR2 SVGAGI. The CDR3 sequence is CASSVDRGYSYEQYF. DNA of the CDR3: TGTGCCAGCAGCGTAGACAGGGGATATTCCTACGAGCAGTACTTC.

The chain employs TRBV7-8 and TRBJ2-1; a possible D gene is TRBD2 (6 bases). Per germline, CDR1 SGHVS and CDR2 FQNEAQ. Trimming left V 4 bases short and J 0 bases short, with 13 bases between. The CDR3 loop spans 16 amino acids. The DNA for the CDR3 is TGTGCCAGCAGCTCCTCAAGACTAGTCTCCTACAATGAGCAGTTCTTC. Residues: CASSSSRLVSYNEQFF.

The chain couples TRBV28 to TRBJ1-2; D unresolved. This CDR3 contains 14 residues. Germline lookup yields CDR1 MDHEN and CDR2 SYDVKM. Trimming cost V 4 bases and J 3 bases, with 12 bases left between them. The CDR3 here is CASSSWEGDYGYTF. The CDR3, as DNA: TGTGCCAGCAGTTCCTGGGAGGGAGACTATGGCTACACCTTC.

The chain links TRBV19 to TRBJ1-2; 8 nucleotides line up with TRBD1. V shed 9 bases and J 5 bases; nucleotides not matched to a gene: 8. The CDR3 sequence is 13 residues long. Germline lookup yields CDR1 LNHDA and CDR2 SQIVND (reference sequence). The CDR3 bases are TGTGCCAGCTCGGGACAGGTGATATATGGCTACACCTTC. It encodes CASSGQVIYGYTF.

V and J are TRBV25-1 and TRBJ1-5; D remains unclear. CDR1 MGHDK and CDR2 SYGVNS come from the germline V gene. This CDR3 is built from 13 residues. Trimming stripped 7 bases from V and 4 bases from J, with 11 bases between. CDR3 in amino acids: CASKGSLNQPQHF. The CDR3 DNA is TGTGCCAGCAAAGGGTCCCTTAATCAGCCCCAGCATTTT.

The chain couples TRBV2 to TRBJ1-4; TRBD1 matches at 10 bases. After removal of 3 bases from V and 4 bases from J, the junction contained 5 bases not matched to a gene. This CDR3 has 16 residues. CDR1 and CDR2 from the germline V gene are SNHLY and FYNNEI. As DNA, the CDR3 is TGTGCCAGCAGTGAGGGACAGGGGTTTTTTAATGAAAAACTGTTTTTT. Translating gives CASSEGQGFFNEKLFF.

The chain employs TRBV7-7 and TRBJ2-2; 12 bases align to TRBD2. This CDR3 has 19 amino acids. The junction had 13 bases not matched to a gene; V was cut back by 5 bases and J by 3 bases. CDR1 is SSHAT, CDR2 FNYEAQ, per germline (reference sequence). The CDR3 reads CASSGIPLAGGPYTGELFF. The CDR3 DNA reads TGTGCCAGCAGCGGAATTCCCCTAGCGGGGGGGCCTTACACCGGGGAGCTGTTTTTT.

The V gene is TRBV28, the J gene TRBJ1-2; D is ambiguous. Trimming left V 7 bases short and J 4 bases short, with 10 bases between. The CDR3 consists of 12 residues. Germline assignment: CDR1 MDHEN and CDR2 SYDVKM. DNA of the CDR3: TGTGCCAGCACCCCTTTGAGCTATGGCTACACCTTC. Translating gives CASTPLSYGYTF.

A few counts support this clone. The V call is TRBV30, the J call TRBJ2-5; perhaps TRBD2 as D (6 bases). The CDR3 is 16 amino acids. The germline V and J ends were trimmed by 4 bases and 2 bases, with 20 bases remaining between them. Germline V CDR1 and CDR2: GTSNPN, SVGIG (reference sequence). CDR3 coding DNA: TGTGCCTGGAACTACCGGGGCCCGGCGGGGCAAGAGACCCAGTACTTC. Encoded protein: CAWNYRGPAGQETQYF.

This chain connects TRBV7-9 to TRBJ2-3, with D perhaps TRBD1 (6 bases). The CDR3 has 15 amino acids. Per germline, CDR1 SEHNR and CDR2 FQNEAQ (reference sequence). Between the trimmed V and J ends, which lost 5 bases and 0 bases, there was a span of 12 bases. The CDR3 DNA reads TGTGCCAGCAGCGGGGGCGCAGGGAGCACAGATACGCAGTATTTT. Translated, it gives CASSGGAGSTDTQYF.

The chain joins TRBV18 to TRBJ1-6, with a possible D match to TRBD1 (5 bases). This CDR3 is built from 17 residues. Germline V gene lookup returns CDR1 KGHSH and CDR2 LQKENI. Trimming removed 0 bases at V and 9 bases at J, with 18 bases between. The CDR3 nucleotides read TGTGCCAGCTCACCACCGCAGGGCGGCATAAGGACTTCACCCCTCCACTTT. This sequence encodes CASSPPQGGIRTSPLHF.

The chain links TRBV7-9 to TRBJ1-2; no reliable D call. Germline lookup yields CDR1 SEHNR and CDR2 FQNEAQ (reference sequence). The V end was cut by 2 bases, the J end by 7 bases, with 20 bases between. This CDR3 is 16 amino acids long. Here the CDR3 reads CASSLSIGGPSTGYTF. The CDR3 coding sequence is TGTGCCAGCAGCTTAAGTATAGGCGGTCCCTCAACTGGCTACACCTTC.

With respect to this clone: Sequence at one end of the junction differs from germline and may be a read error. V and J are TRBV12-3 or TRBV12-4 and TRBJ2-7, with TRBD2 matching 7 bases. This CDR3 comprises 13 residues. The CDR3 coding sequence is TGTGCCAGCAGTCTAGCGGCTAGCTACGAGCAGTACTTC. Translated: CASSLAASYEQYF.

The genes are TRBV9 and TRBJ1-5; the D is unclear. The germline V and J ends were trimmed by 2 bases and 3 bases, with 12 bases remaining between them. Per germline, CDR1 SGDLS and CDR2 YYNGEE. The CDR3 runs 15 residues. The CDR3 DNA sequence: TGTGCCAGCAGCGTGCACAGTTTAATCAATCAGCCCCAGCATTTT. This codes for CASSVHSLINQPQHF.

The V and J genes are TRBV29-1 and TRBJ2-3; TRBD2 aligns across 11 bases. The germline CDR1 and CDR2 sequences are SQVTM and ANQGSEA. V dropped 6 bases and J dropped 2; count of bases not matched to a gene: 7. The CDR3 runs 15 residues. The CDR3 reads CSVSTLAGDTDTQYF. As DNA, the CDR3 is TGCAGCGTCTCCACACTAGCGGGGGACACAGATACGCAGTATTTT.

The chain employs TRBV5-4 and TRBJ2-7; D is tentatively TRBD1 or TRBD2 (6 bases each). The CDR3 runs to 15 residues. V was clipped by 4 bases and J by 1 base, with 15 bases between them. Germline V CDR1 and CDR2: SGHNT, YYREEE (reference sequence). CDR3 loop: CASSLGGQISYEQYF. The CDR3 coding sequence is TGTGCCAGCAGCCTGGGGGGCCAGATTTCCTACGAGCAGTACTTC.

The V gene is TRBV20-1, the J gene TRBJ1-4; TRBD1 might be the D (6 bases). Germline V gives CDR1 DFQATT, CDR2 SNEGSKA (reference sequence). The length of the CDR3 is 12 residues. V was clipped by 3 bases and J by 8 bases, with 10 bases between them. In nucleotides, the CDR3 is TGCAGTGCTAGTGAGGGGGGCGAAAAACTGTTTTTT. Amino acid sequence: CSASEGGEKLFF.

The gene calls are TRBV5-4 and TRBJ2-1; 10 bases line up with TRBD2. The CDR3 is 16 amino acids. The germline gives CDR1 SGHNT, CDR2 YYREEE (reference sequence). Trimming cost V 4 bases and J 5 bases; bases outside gene matches: 9. CDR3 region: CASSDPSGGPNNEQFF. Here the CDR3 DNA reads TGTGCCAGCAGCGACCCTAGCGGGGGACCCAACAATGAGCAGTTCTTC.

Only one count was recorded for this clone. This chain joins TRBV6-5 and TRBJ2-5; no firm D call. CDR3 length equals 16 residues. Trimming left V 0 bases short and J 1 base short, with 12 bases between. Germline CDR1 MNHEY, CDR2 SVGAGI. As DNA, the CDR3 is TGTGCCAGCAGTTACTCGACCTGGGCGCCCCAAGAGACCCAGTACTTC. As protein: CASSYSTWAPQETQYF.

This chain uses TRBV5-1 with TRBJ2-7, with D uncertain. The CDR3 consists of 14 residues. Germline CDR1 and CDR2: SGHRS and YFSETQ. V lost 0 bases and J 3 bases, leaving 10 bases between the germline ends. CDR3 bases: TGCGCCAGCAGCTTGGCCCTAAATTTCTACGAGCAGTACTTC. This sequence encodes CASSLALNFYEQYF.

The chain employs TRBV28 and TRBJ1-5; 8 nucleotides line up with TRBD1. Trimming removed 3 bases from V and 0 bases from J; junction bases left unmatched: 7. The CDR3 consists of 17 residues. CDR1 MDHEN and CDR2 SYDVKM come from the germline V gene. As DNA, the CDR3 is TGTGCCAGCAGTTTCTCCAGGGGGCAATTTAGCAATCAGCCCCAGCATTTT. The encoded protein is CASSFSRGQFSNQPQHF.

J is TRBJ1-1 and V is TRBV4-2; D not certain. Trimming took 1 base from V and 2 from J, leaving 8 bases between them. The germline gives CDR1 LGHNA, CDR2 YNFKEQ. The CDR3 runs to 14 residues. DNA of the CDR3: TGTGCCAGCAGCCAAGGGGATTTTAACACTGAAGCTTTCTTT. Residues: CASSQGDFNTEAFF.

The V call is TRBV5-5, the J call TRBJ1-5; a possible D gene is TRBD1 (6 bases). V lost 3 bases, J lost 6 bases, and 22 bases lay in between. The CDR3 length is 17 residues. Germline V CDR1 and CDR2: SGHKS, YYEKEE (reference sequence). This chain's CDR3 is CASSWGLEGPRGQPQHF. Here the CDR3 DNA reads TGTGCCAGCAGCTGGGGGCTAGAAGGTCCCCGGGGTCAGCCCCAGCATTTT.

The gene calls are TRBV5-6 and TRBJ1-2, with 7 bases matching TRBD1. V was clipped by 0 bases and J by 1 base; unmatched bases: 6. This CDR3 comprises 16 residues. Germline CDR1 and CDR2: SGHDT and YYEEEE. The CDR3 sequence is CASSLAPGQNNYGYTF. The CDR3 coding sequence is TGTGCCAGCAGCTTGGCCCCGGGACAGAATAACTATGGCTACACCTTC.

This sequence joins TRBV7-2 and TRBJ1-1, with 9 bases matching TRBD1. V lost 1 base and J lost 7; bases outside the gene matches: 7. The CDR3 is 15 residues long. CDR1 SGHTA and CDR2 FQGNSA come from the germline V gene. The CDR3 spells CASSLVGTGNHEAFF. For the CDR3, the DNA is TGTGCCAGCAGCTTAGTTGGGACAGGGAATCATGAAGCTTTCTTT. Filled out from reference TRBV7-2 and TRBJ1-1, the complete variable domain reads GAGVSQSPSNKVTEKGKDVELRCDPISGHTALYWYRQSLGQGLEFLIYFQGNSAPDKSGLPSDRFSAERTGGSVSTLTIQRTQQEDSAVYLCASSLVGTGNHEAFFGQGTRLTVV.